These T cell receptor beta chains were read from a single sample in a study of blood T cell repertoires in COVID-19. Sequenced by immunoSEQ multiplex PCR; TCRdb stores in-frame clones only, minus some. The repertoire holds 220,000 or so clones, with roughly 83% as singletons. Sequencing input: PBMCs or T cells enriched from blood (not recorded which). The origin of the receptors is a woman between 45 and 65 years old who had recovered from COVID-19. Each CDR3 is given with its conserved first and last residue. D genes are given only for firm matches. Not all rows give a size; the values are once, few, many and, for expanded clones, a class.

>TRBV11-3|once|NA|TRBJ2-7
CASSLEGGGTSYEQYF
TGTGCCAGCAGCTTAGAAGGGGGGGGAACCAGCTACGAGCAGTACTTC
>TRBV24-1|NA|TRBD2|TRBJ2-1
CATSDPTSGRANEQFF
TGTGCCACCAGTGACCCGACTAGCGGGAGGGCCAATGAGCAGTTCTTC
>TRBV28|NA|NA|TRBJ1-3
CASTPGGYSGNTIYF
TGTGCCAGCACCCCGGGGGGGTACTCTGGAAACACCATATATTTT
>TRBV5-1|NA|TRBD1|TRBJ1-2
CASSLAGQGVGYGYTF
TGCGCCAGCAGCTTGGCCGGGCAGGGGGTGGGCTATGGCTACACCTTC
>TRBV7-8|once|NA|TRBJ2-2
CASSPQYTGELFF
TGTGCCAGCAGCCCCCAATACACCGGGGAGCTGTTTTTT
>TRBV5-5|NA|NA|TRBJ2-7
CASGQGLTLGSYEQYF
TGTGCCAGCGGCCAGGGACTCACCCTGGGATCCTACGAGCAGTACTTC
>TRBV18|NA|TRBD1|TRBJ2-7
CASSRDSKAYEQYF
TGTGCCAGCTCACGGGACAGCAAGGCCTACGAGCAGTACTTC
>TRBV28|NA|NA|TRBJ1-5
CASSFGHLYQPQHF
TGTGCCAGCAGTTTTGGGCACTTATATCAGCCCCAGCATTTT
>TRBV18|NA|NA|TRBJ1-4
CASSPLGSANEKLFF
TGTGCCAGCTCACCACTGGGCAGTGCTAATGAAAAACTGTTTTTT
>TRBV6-5|NA|TRBD1|TRBJ1-2
CASRRRQGRDGYTF
TGTGCCAGCAGACGAAGACAGGGCCGGGATGGCTACACCTTC
>TRBV7-2|NA|TRBD1|TRBJ2-5
CASSAVDRGATQYF
TGTGCCAGCAGCGCCGTCGACAGGGGGGCGACCCAGTACTTC
>TRBV7-9|NA|NA|TRBJ2-5
CASSSPPGKETQYF
TGTGCCAGCAGCTCGCCCCCAGGAAAAGAGACCCAGTACTTC
>TRBV7-9|NA|TRBD1|TRBJ1-5
CASSEGGTVNQPQHF
TGTGCCAGCAGCGAAGGAGGGACAGTAAATCAGCCCCAGCATTTT
>TRBV13|once|TRBD1|TRBJ2-7
CASSWTGLSSYEQYF
TGTGCCAGCAGCTGGACAGGGCTTAGCTCCTACGAGCAGTACTTC
>TRBV6-5|NA|TRBD1|TRBJ2-5
CASNRGLETQYF
TGTGCCAGCAATAGGGGGCTCGAGACCCAGTACTTC
>TRBV16|few|TRBD1|TRBJ1-2
CASSQFPRGQGSGYTF
TGTGCCAGCAGCCAATTCCCCCGGGGACAGGGGAGCGGCTACACCTTC
>TRBV6-2/TRBV6-3|NA|TRBD2|TRBJ2-1
CASSYSNLKRGGMSSYNEQFF
TGTGCCAGCAGTTACTCGAATCTAAAGCGGGGGGGAATGAGCTCCTACAATGAGCAGTTCTTC
>TRBV11-3|few|TRBD1|TRBJ1-4
CASRRTGEEKLFF
TGTGCCAGCAGGAGGACAGGGGAGGAAAAACTGTTTTTT
>TRBV19|NA|TRBD1|TRBJ1-3
CASSYRDREHTIYF
TGTGCCAGTAGTTACCGGGACAGGGAACACACCATATATTTT
>TRBV6-2/TRBV6-3|few|NA|TRBJ1-1
CASSYGLARDEAFF
TGTGCCAGCAGTTACGGTCTCGCTCGAGATGAAGCTTTCTTT
>TRBV2|NA|NA|TRBJ1-1
CASSARQGGTEAFF
TGTGCCAGCTCCGCCCGCCAGGGAGGGACTGAAGCTTTCTTT
>TRBV27|NA|NA|TRBJ2-5
CASSTPTRGGGETQYF
TGTGCCAGCAGTACCCCGACTAGGGGAGGTGGAGAGACCCAGTACTTC
>TRBV6-4|NA|NA|TRBJ2-2
CASSTGSTGELFF
TGTGCCAGCAGTACGGGAAGCACCGGGGAGCTGTTTTTT
>TRBV7-9|once|NA|TRBJ1-5
CASSLEGGIFNQPQHF
TGTGCCAGCAGCTTAGAGGGAGGGATTTTTAATCAGCCCCAGCATTTT
>TRBV3-1/TRBV3-2|once|TRBD1|TRBJ1-3
CASSLGQGAWSTIYF
TGTGCCAGCAGCCTAGGACAGGGGGCTTGGTCTACCATATATTTT
>TRBV19|NA|NA|TRBJ2-2
CASSIRVREDTGELFF
TGTGCCAGTAGTATACGAGTCAGGGAGGACACCGGGGAGCTGTTTTTT